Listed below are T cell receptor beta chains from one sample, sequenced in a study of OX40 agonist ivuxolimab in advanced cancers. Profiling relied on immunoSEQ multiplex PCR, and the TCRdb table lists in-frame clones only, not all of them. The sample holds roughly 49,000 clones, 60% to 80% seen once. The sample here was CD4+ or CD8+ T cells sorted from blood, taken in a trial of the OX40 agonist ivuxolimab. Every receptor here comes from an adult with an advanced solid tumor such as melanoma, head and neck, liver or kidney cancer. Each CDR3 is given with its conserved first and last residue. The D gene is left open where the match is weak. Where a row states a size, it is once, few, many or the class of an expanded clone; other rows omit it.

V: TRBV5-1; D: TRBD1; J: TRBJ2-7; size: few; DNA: TGCGCCAGCAGCGCCGGACAGGCGGGTGAGCAGTACTTC; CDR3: CASSAGQAGEQYF
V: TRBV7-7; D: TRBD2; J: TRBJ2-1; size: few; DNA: TGTGCCAGCAGCTTAGCGGGCCTAGCGGGAGGGCAGTTCTTC; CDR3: CASSLAGLAGGQFF
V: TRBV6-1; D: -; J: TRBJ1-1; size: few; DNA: TGTGCCAGCAGTATTGAATCGTCGTTTGAAGCTTTCTTT; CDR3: CASSIESSFEAFF
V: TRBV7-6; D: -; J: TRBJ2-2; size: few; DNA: TGTGCCAGCAGCTTAGGACGGACGGCTGACACCGGGGAGCTGTTTTTT; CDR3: CASSLGRTADTGELFF
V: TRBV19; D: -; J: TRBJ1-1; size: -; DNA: TGTGCCAGTAGTCAGGGGAGTACTGAAGCTTTCTTT; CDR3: CASSQGSTEAFF
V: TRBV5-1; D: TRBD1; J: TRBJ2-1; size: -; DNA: TGCGCCAGCAGCCCCGGACAGGGCACCTACAATGAGCAGTTCTTC; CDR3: CASSPGQGTYNEQFF
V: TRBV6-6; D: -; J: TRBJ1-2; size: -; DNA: TGTGCCAGCAGTTACTCGAGGGGCGGAGTCTATGGCTACACCTTC; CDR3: CASSYSRGGVYGYTF
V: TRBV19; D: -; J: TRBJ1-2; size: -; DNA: TGTGCCAGTAGTCTAGATGCCCAGGGGTTAGACTCGCGTGGCTACACCTTC; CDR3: CASSLDAQGLDSRGYTF
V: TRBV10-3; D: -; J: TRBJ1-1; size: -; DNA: TGTGCCATCAGTGAGTCGGGGGGACTCGGCAGACAAGCTTTCTTT; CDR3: CAISESGGLGRQAFF
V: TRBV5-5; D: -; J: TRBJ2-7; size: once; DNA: TGTGCCAGCAGCTTGACAGAAACATACGAGCAGTACTTC; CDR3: CASSLTETYEQYF
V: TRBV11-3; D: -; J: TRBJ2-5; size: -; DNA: TGTGCCAGCAGCTTGGGTCAGGGGATTAGGGAGACCCAGTACTTC; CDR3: CASSLGQGIRETQYF
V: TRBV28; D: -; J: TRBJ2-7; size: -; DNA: TGTGCCGCAATGGGTCGACCCTACGAGCAGTACTTC; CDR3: CAAMGRPYEQYF
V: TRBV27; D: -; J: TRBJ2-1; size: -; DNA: TGTGCCAGCAGTATGGTCCTCCTCGGCAGGGAGCAGTTCTTC; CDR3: CASSMVLLGREQFF
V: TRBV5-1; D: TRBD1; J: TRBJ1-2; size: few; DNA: TGCGCCAGCAGCTTGTCCGGACAGGGGGCGTCTGGCTACACCTTC; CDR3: CASSLSGQGASGYTF
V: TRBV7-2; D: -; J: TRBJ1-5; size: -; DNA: TGTGCCAGCAGACCGGGAGGGGCGGGCAATCAGCCCCAGCATTTT; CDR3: CASRPGGAGNQPQHF
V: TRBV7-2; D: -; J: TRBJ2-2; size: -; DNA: TGTGCCAGCAGGAGAACGGGCACCGGGGAGCTGTTTTTT; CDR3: CASRRTGTGELFF
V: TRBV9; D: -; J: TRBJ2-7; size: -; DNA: TGTGCCAGCAGCCGTGGAGGGGGCGAGCAGTACTTC; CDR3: CASSRGGGEQYF
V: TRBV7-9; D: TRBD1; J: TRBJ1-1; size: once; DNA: TGTGCCAGCAGCTTAGGGGACAGGATGAACACTGAAGCTTTCTTT; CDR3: CASSLGDRMNTEAFF
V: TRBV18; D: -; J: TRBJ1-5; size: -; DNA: TGTGCCAGCTCACCAGGGACATTGTATAGCAATCAGCCCCAGCATTTT; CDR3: CASSPGTLYSNQPQHF
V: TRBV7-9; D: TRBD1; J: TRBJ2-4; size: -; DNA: TGTGCCAGCAGCTTAACAGGGGGGAGATCCAAAAACATTCAGTACTTC; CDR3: CASSLTGGRSKNIQYF
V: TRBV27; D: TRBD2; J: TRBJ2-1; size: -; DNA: TGTGCCAGCAGTTTGGGACTAGCGGGAGGGCAGTTCTTC; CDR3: CASSLGLAGGQFF
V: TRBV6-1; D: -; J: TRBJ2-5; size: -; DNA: TGTGCCAGCACCTTGGATCCCGGGGAAGAGACCCAGTACTTC; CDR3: CASTLDPGEETQYF
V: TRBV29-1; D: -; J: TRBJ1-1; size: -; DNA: TGCAGCGTTCGACAGACATTGAACACTGAAGCTTTCTTT; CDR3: CSVRQTLNTEAFF
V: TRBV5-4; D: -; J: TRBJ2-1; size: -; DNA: TGTGCCAGCAGCCTTGACAGAAGCTCCTACAATGAGCAGTTCTTC; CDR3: CASSLDRSSYNEQFF
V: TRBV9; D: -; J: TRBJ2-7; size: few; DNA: TGTGCCAGCAGCGGACGCGGGGCCCAGGAGCAGTACTTC; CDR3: CASSGRGAQEQYF
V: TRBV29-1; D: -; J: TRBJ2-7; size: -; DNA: TGCAGCGCCCGGTCGTCCGTAAACGAGCAGTACTTC; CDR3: CSARSSVNEQYF
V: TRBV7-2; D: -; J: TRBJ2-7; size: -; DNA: TGTGCCAGCAGCTTAGATACTAGTTCGCGGGAGCAGTACTTC; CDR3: CASSLDTSSREQYF
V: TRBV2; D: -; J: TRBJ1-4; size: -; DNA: TGTGCCAGCAGGGAGACGGATTTGTACGAAAAACTGTTTTTT; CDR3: CASRETDLYEKLFF
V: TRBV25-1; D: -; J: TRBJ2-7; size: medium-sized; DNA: TGTGCCAGCAGTGAAGTGGAGGGGGCGTGGTACGAGCAGTACTTC; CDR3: CASSEVEGAWYEQYF
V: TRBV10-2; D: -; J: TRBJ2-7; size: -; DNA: TGCGCCAGCAGTGAGGGGACCGTCTACGAGCAGTACTTC; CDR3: CASSEGTVYEQYF
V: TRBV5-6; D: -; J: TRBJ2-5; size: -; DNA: TGTGCCAGCAGCTTGTGGGGACCCAGGGAGACCCAGTACTTC; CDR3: CASSLWGPRETQYF
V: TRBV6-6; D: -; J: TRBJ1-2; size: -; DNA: TGTGCCAGCAGCGAAACGAGTGGCTATGGCTACACCTTC; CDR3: CASSETSGYGYTF
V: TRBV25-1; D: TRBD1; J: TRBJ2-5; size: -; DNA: TGTGCCAGCAGTCCCCCGACAGGGGTGGAGACCCAGTACTTC; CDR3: CASSPPTGVETQYF
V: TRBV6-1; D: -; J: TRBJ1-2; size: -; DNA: TGTGCCAGCAGTGTGTCGGGGTGGAACAACTATGGCTACACCTTC; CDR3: CASSVSGWNNYGYTF
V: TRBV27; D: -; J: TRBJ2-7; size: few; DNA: TGTGCCAGCAAACGGGACTCAATTTCCTACGAGCAGTACTTC; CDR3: CASKRDSISYEQYF
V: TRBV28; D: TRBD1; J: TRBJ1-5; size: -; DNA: TGTGCCAGCAGTCCAGCCGGGACAGGGGGTCAGCCCCAGCATTTT; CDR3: CASSPAGTGGQPQHF
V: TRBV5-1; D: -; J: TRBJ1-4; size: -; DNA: TGCGCCAGCAGCTTGGCTAGGGGGGCAGGGGAAAAACTGTTTTTT; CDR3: CASSLARGAGEKLFF
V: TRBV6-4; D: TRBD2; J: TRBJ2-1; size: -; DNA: TGTGCCAGCAGTGAGCTAGCGGGAGGACATGAGCAGTTCTTC; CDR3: CASSELAGGHEQFF
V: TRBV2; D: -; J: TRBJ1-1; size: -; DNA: TGTGCCAGCAGTGAGGAGGGAAGGGACACTGAAGCTTTCTTT; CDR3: CASSEEGRDTEAFF
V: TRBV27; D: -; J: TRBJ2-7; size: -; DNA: TGTGCCAGCAGTCCCTCAGGTGGGCAGACCTCCTACGAGCAGTACTTC; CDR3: CASSPSGGQTSYEQYF
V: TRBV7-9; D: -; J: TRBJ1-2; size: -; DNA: TGTGCCAGCAGCTTAGGAGAAAACTATGGCTACACCTTC; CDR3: CASSLGENYGYTF
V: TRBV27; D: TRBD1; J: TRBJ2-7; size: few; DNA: TGTGCCAGCAGTTTAGACAGGGGGCAGGCCTACGAGCAGTACTTC; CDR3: CASSLDRGQAYEQYF
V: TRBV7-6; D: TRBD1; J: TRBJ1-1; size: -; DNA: TGTGCCAGCAGCTTAGCAGGGGGCTCGGGGACTGAAGCTTTCTTT; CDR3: CASSLAGGSGTEAFF
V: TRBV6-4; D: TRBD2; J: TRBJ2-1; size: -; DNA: TGTGCCAGCAGTGATCAGGTTAGCGGGAGCAATGAGCAGTTCTTC; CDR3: CASSDQVSGSNEQFF
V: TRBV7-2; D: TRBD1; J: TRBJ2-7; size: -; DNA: TGTGCCAGCAGCTATAGGGTGGGACAGGGGGCTTCGTACGAGCAGTACTTC; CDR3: CASSYRVGQGASYEQYF
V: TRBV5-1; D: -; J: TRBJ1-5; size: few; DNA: TGCGCCAGCAGCTTGGGCGGGACGTCTAATCAGCCCCAGCATTTT; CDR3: CASSLGGTSNQPQHF